This record looks at one T cell receptor beta chain sequence and its context. This CDR3 comprises 17 residues. CDR1 is MNHEY, CDR2 SMNVEV, per germline (reference sequence). V shed 6 bases, J shed 1 base, and the junction held 6 bases outside the gene matches. This sample is part of a study of CD8 T cells in Susac syndrome. Random-hexamer reverse transcription was applied to about 0.45 to 1 ug RNA. Amplification of TCR beta CDR3 across 54 Vbeta and 13 Jbeta was performed with immunoSEQ multiplex PCR. TCRdb re-analysed the immunoSEQ multiplex PCR reads in MiXCR, keeping a single row per CDR3 protein. The table shows 140,000 or so distinct CDR3 sequences, with roughly 95% occurring only once. TCR beta from blood CD8+ and CD4+ T cells was sequenced. Multiple sclerosis controls were treatment-naive patients with stable or active relapsing-remitting disease. Bulk CD8+ and CD4+ cells came from magnetic negative isolation; CD8+ TEMRA by FACS.

The V gene is TRBV27, the J gene TRBJ1-4, with TRBD1 matching 12 bases. The sequenced material came from CD4+ T cells from PBMCs. The clonotype comes from a human donor with multiple sclerosis. CDR3 DNA sequence: TGTGCCAGCAGCCGCGGGACAGGGGGCCTAACTAATGAAAAACTGTTTTTT. It translates to CASSRGTGGLTNEKLFF. The whole variable domain, remainder taken from reference TRBV27 and TRBJ1-4, is EAQVTQNPRYLITVTGKKLTVTCSQNMNHEYMSWYRQDPGLGLRQIYYSMNVEVTDKGDVPEGYKVSRKEKRNFPLILESPSPNQTSLYFCASSRGTGGLTNEKLFFGSGTQLSVL.